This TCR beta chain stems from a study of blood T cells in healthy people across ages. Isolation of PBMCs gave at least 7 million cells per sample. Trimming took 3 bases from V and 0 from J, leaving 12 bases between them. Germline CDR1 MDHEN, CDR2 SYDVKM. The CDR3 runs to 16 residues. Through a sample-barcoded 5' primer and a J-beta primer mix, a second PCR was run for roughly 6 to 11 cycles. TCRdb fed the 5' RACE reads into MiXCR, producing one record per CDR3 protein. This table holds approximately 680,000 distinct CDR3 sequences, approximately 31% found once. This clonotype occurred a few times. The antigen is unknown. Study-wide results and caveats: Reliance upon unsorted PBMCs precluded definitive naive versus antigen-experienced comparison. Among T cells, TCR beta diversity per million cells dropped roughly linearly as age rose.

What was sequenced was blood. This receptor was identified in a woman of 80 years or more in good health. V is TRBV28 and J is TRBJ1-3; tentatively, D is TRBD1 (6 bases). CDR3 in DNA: TGTGCCAGCAGTTTGACAGGACTGGGCTCTGGAAACACCATATATTTT. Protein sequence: CASSLTGLGSGNTIYF.